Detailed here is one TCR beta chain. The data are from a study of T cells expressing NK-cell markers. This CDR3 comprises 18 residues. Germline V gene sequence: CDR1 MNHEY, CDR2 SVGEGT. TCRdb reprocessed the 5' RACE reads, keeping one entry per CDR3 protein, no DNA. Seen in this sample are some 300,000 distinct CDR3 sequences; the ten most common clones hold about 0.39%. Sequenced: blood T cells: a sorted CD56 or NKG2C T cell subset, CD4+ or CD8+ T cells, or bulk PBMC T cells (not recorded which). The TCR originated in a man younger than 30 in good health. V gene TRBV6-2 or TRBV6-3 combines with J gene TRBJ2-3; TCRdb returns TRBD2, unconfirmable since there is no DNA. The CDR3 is CASSYSRTSGTSTDTQYF.